These 2 T cell receptor beta chains were sequenced from one sample in a study of cytomegalovirus exposure and HLA in healthy donors. Amplification used 60 Vbeta primers and 13 Jbeta primers. Assay used: immunoSEQ multiplex PCR; TCRdb lists only in-frame clones, some missing. The sample yields approximately 200,000 clones, less than 85% seen once. Sequencing was done on a sample of PBMCs. The receptors here all came from a girl aged 10-17 years in good health and CMV-seropositive.

In its sample, this clone was seen a few times. The chain is built from TRBV7-9 and TRBJ2-7; D ambiguous. The CDR3 contains 11 residues. Germline-derived CDR1 and CDR2 are SEHNR and FQNEAQ (reference sequence). The V and J ends lost 5 bases and 4 bases respectively, with 6 bases between them. CDR3 DNA sequence: TGTGCCAGCAGCGCCACATACGAGCAGTACTTC. The encoded protein is CASSATYEQYF.

The V call is TRBV6-1, the J call TRBJ2-2, with TRBD1 identical over 9 bases. Unmatched junction bases numbered 7, after V lost 9 bases and J lost 2 bases. The CDR3 spans 15 residues. The germline V gene has CDR1 MNHNS and CDR2 SASEGT. The CDR3 loop reads CASSPGQGNTGELFF. CDR3 bases: TGTGCCAGTTCACCGGGACAGGGAAACACCGGGGAGCTGTTTTTT.